What follows describes a single T cell receptor (beta chain). The antigen is unknown. This sample is part of a study of T cell repertoires in cytomegalovirus infection. The overall study: Recently identified HLA-C-restricted and well-studied HLA-B-restricted CMV epitopes were used. Study findings and constraints: Across the ex vivo response, the dominant clonotypes were HLA-C-restricted CMV-specific TCR beta clonotypes.

TCRdb ran MiXCR on the reads and lists one entry per CDR3 protein. The table records about 900,000 distinct CDR3 sequences, under 40% of them present only once. Trimming took off 4 bases at V and 10 bases at J, with 12 bases between the two ends. CDR1 is SGHRS and CDR2 is YFSETQ in the germline V gene. This CDR3 comprises 12 residues. This receptor was identified in a human donor in good health (CMV status not recorded). Some clones in this sample may be carry-over from other donors' samples. J is TRBJ2-1 and V is TRBV5-1; D might be TRBD2 (5 bases). Material: cultured CD8+ T cells from PBMCs, obtained from culture after CMV antigen stimulation. CDR3 coding DNA: TGCGCCAGCAGCCCCGGGGAAGCCGAGCAGTTCTTC. Amino acids: CASSPGEAEQFF.